One and the same sample provided the 26 T cell receptor beta chains below, sequenced in a study of shared clonotypes between healthy human individuals. Generated by immunoSEQ multiplex PCR, the TCRdb table keeps only in-frame clones and is missing some. The sample has about 610,000 clones; less than 98% are singletons. The sample was naive CD4+ T cells sorted from blood. Regarding subset: CD45RA+ positively selected. Source of these receptors: a woman aged 30 to 39 in good health.

This CDR3 is CACVPGNTIYF. In DNA, the CDR3 is TGTGCCTGCGTTCCTGGAAACACCATATATTTT. This chain links TRBV30 with TRBJ1-3; D not resolved. Germline V lookup: CDR1 GTSNPN, CDR2 SVGIG (reference sequence). The V end was cut by 6 bases, the J end by 2 bases, with 5 bases between. The CDR3 length is 11 residues.

With regard to this clone: Other DNA sequences in the sample encode the same CDR3. The chain joins TRBV18 to TRBJ2-2, with D unclear. Germline-derived CDR1 and CDR2 are KGHSH and LQKENI. V was pared by 6 bases and J by 2 bases, with 7 bases between. This CDR3 has 13 amino acids. CDR3 coding DNA: TGTGCCAGCTCCCCGGCCAACACCGGGGAGCTGTTTTTT. As protein: CASSPANTGELFF.

The chain is built from TRBV4-1 and TRBJ2-7; 12 bases are a match to TRBD2. CDR1 and CDR2 (germline): MGHRA, YSYEKL. The CDR3 runs to 15 residues. The V gene end was trimmed by 3 bases and the J gene end by 5 bases; junction bases not matched to a gene: 5. CDR3 coding DNA: TGCGCCAGCAGCCAGCTAGCGGGAGGGCCGCACGAGCAGTACTTC. Encoded protein: CASSQLAGGPHEQYF.

The chain uses TRBV6-5 and TRBJ2-1, with D uncertain. CDR1 and CDR2 from the germline V gene are MNHEY and SVGAGI. V shed 0 bases and J shed 8 bases, with 11 bases lying between them. This CDR3 contains 14 residues. The CDR3 region has the DNA TGTGCCAGCAGTTACTCAAATGGCCTCCATGAGCAGTTCTTC. Encoded protein: CASSYSNGLHEQFF.

The rearrangement uses TRBV6-1 and TRBJ1-4, with no clear D. Between the trimmed V and J ends, which lost 4 bases and 2 bases, there was a span of 14 bases. This CDR3 spans 16 amino acids. Germline V gene sequence: CDR1 MNHNS, CDR2 SASEGT. The CDR3 loop reads CASSGAPVMTNEKLFF. The CDR3 DNA reads TGTGCCAGCAGTGGGGCCCCAGTGATGACTAATGAAAAACTGTTTTTT.

The chain combines TRBV29-1 with TRBJ1-3; no firm D call. From germline, CDR1 is SQVTM and CDR2 ANQGSEA. This CDR3 contains 13 residues. Trimming took off 4 bases at V and 2 bases at J, with 9 bases between the two ends. For the CDR3, the DNA is TGCAGCGTTGCCGATCAGGCTGGAAACACCATATATTTT. Its translation: CSVADQAGNTIYF.

This clone is a singleton in its sample. The chain recombines TRBV28 with TRBJ2-7; D is undetermined. The CDR3 loop spans 14 amino acids. Germline V CDR1 and CDR2: MDHEN, SYDVKM. V gave up 2 bases and J gave up 6 bases, with 14 bases separating them. CDR3 sequence (DNA): TGTGCCAGCAGTTTAGGGTGGATTCCTCCCGAGCAGTACTTC. Translation gives CASSLGWIPPEQYF.

The chain employs TRBV29-1 and TRBJ1-2; D gene unclear. The CDR3 length is 14 residues. Trimming left V 2 bases short and J 0 bases short, with 10 bases between. Germline-derived CDR1 and CDR2 are SQVTM and ANQGSEA. The CDR3 loop is CSVEYQSSNYGYTF. The DNA for the CDR3 is TGCAGCGTTGAATACCAGTCTTCTAACTATGGCTACACCTTC.

For the CDR3, the DNA is TGTGCCACGCGGACAGGGGGAGTCGAAAAACTGTTTTTT. The encoded protein is CATRTGGVEKLFF. The V and J genes are TRBV19 and TRBJ1-4, with TRBD1 identical over 10 bases. V shed 10 bases and J 8 bases; nucleotides not matched to a gene: 7. The CDR3 runs 13 residues. The germline V gene encodes CDR1 LNHDA and CDR2 SQIVND (reference sequence).

The chain has TRBV30 and TRBJ2-7; no clear D gene. The CDR3 loop spans 11 amino acids. In germline, CDR1 is GTSNPN, CDR2 SVGIG (reference sequence). The V end lost 5 bases, the J end lost 2 bases, and 7 bases lay between the germline ends. The CDR3: CAWAVAYEQYF. CDR3 bases: TGTGCCTGGGCCGTAGCCTACGAGCAGTACTTC.

This chain joins TRBV6-4 and TRBJ2-1; 7 nucleotides align to TRBD1. The CDR3 contains 14 residues. Germline CDR1 reads MRHNA; CDR2 reads SNTAGT. After removal of 3 bases from V and 11 bases from J, the junction contained 10 bases not matched to a gene. CDR3 protein: CASSEQRGGAKQFF. CDR3 coding DNA: TGTGCCAGCAGTGAACAAAGAGGGGGCGCAAAGCAGTTCTTC.

The J gene is TRBJ2-2, the V gene TRBV28; D may be TRBD2 (5 bases). Trimming removed 7 bases from V and 5 bases from J, with 14 bases in between. CDR1 and CDR2 (germline): MDHEN, SYDVKM. The CDR3 loop spans 14 amino acids. For the CDR3, the DNA is TGTGCCAGCACCCTAGTTACGGGGACCGGGGAGCTGTTTTTT. It codes for CASTLVTGTGELFF.

The V and J genes are TRBV9 and TRBJ2-7; the match to TRBD1 covers 9 bases. The CDR3 length is 14 residues. The J segment lost 2 bases and the V segment lost 4 bases, leaving 4 bases of the junction unmatched. In germline, CDR1 is SGDLS, CDR2 YYNGEE. Here the CDR3 DNA reads TGTGCCAGCAGCCCCCGGACAGGGGCCTACGAGCAGTACTTC. This translates into CASSPRTGAYEQYF.

The chain carries TRBV6-1 and TRBJ2-7; D may be TRBD2 (6 bases). The V and J ends lost 6 bases and 3 bases respectively, with 15 bases between them. The CDR3 totals 14 residues. Germline lookup yields CDR1 MNHNS and CDR2 SASEGT. The CDR3 region is CASRMAGLYYEQYF. The CDR3 nucleotides read TGTGCCAGCAGGATGGCGGGACTGTACTACGAGCAGTACTTC.

The rearrangement uses TRBV28 and TRBJ1-5; D is unclear. The CDR3 covers 16 residues. In germline, CDR1 is MDHEN, CDR2 SYDVKM. V was pared by 6 bases and J by 5 bases, with 20 bases between. CDR3 protein: CASRPPRFHDYQPQHF. DNA for the CDR3: TGTGCCAGCAGGCCCCCCCGGTTCCATGATTATCAGCCCCAGCATTTT.

The chain is built from TRBV25-1 and TRBJ1-1, with TRBD1 matching 8 bases. This CDR3 region has 13 residues. With V trimmed by 3 bases and J by 11 bases, 8 bases remained unmatched. The germline gives CDR1 MGHDK, CDR2 SYGVNS. The CDR3 here is CASSDHDRGWAFF. The CDR3 DNA follows: TGTGCCAGCAGTGACCACGACAGGGGATGGGCTTTCTTT.

This chain links TRBV10-3 with TRBJ1-1; 10 nucleotides align to TRBD1. V was pared by 6 bases and J by 4 bases, with 8 bases of the junction left unmatched. The CDR3 runs 15 residues. From germline, CDR1 is ENHRY and CDR2 SYGVKD. This chain's CDR3 is CAIRPRQGARTEAFF. CDR3 sequence (DNA): TGTGCCATCAGGCCCCGACAGGGGGCGCGCACTGAAGCTTTCTTT.

This chain connects TRBV6-6 to TRBJ2-7; D gene uncertain. Looked up from germline, CDR1 is MNHNY and CDR2 is SVGAGI (reference sequence). The V gene lost 0 bases and the J gene lost 3 bases, with 9 bases spanning the gap. CDR3 length: 14 residues. Written as DNA, the CDR3 is TGTGCCAGCAGTTACTCTTTCCAACACTACGAGCAGTACTTC. Translation: CASSYSFQHYEQYF.

This clone is a singleton in its sample. V gene TRBV4-1 combines with J gene TRBJ2-3; D is possibly TRBD2 (6 bases). The CDR3 length is 17 residues. Germline CDR1 and CDR2: MGHRA and YSYEKL. Trimming pared 5 bases from V and 4 bases from J, leaving 22 bases between. CDR3 in amino acids: CASSSPTTRRGADTQYF. CDR3 DNA sequence: TGCGCCAGCAGCTCTCCAACGACTAGGAGGGGTGCAGATACGCAGTATTTT.

The chain joins TRBV6-1 to TRBJ2-5; unclear D gene. The closer fit of TRBJ2-7 to the DNA end suggests the J call may be wrong. CDR3 size: 12 residues. Germline CDR1 and CDR2: MNHNS and SASEGT. The CDR3 region has the DNA TGTGCCAGCAGTGAATCTGGGAACGAGCAGTACTTC. It specifies CASSESGNEQYF.

The rearrangement links TRBV10-3 to TRBJ2-2; D not certain. The CDR3 is 11 residues long. CDR1 is ENHRY and CDR2 is SYGVKD in the germline V gene. The V and J ends lost 6 bases and 6 bases respectively, with 5 bases between them. The CDR3 DNA reads TGTGCCATCAGGTGGGCCGGGGAGCTGTTTTTT. It codes for CAIRWAGELFF.

The chain couples TRBV6-1 to TRBJ1-5, with TRBD1 as a possible D gene (5 bases). CDR3 length: 15 amino acids. V dropped 6 bases and J dropped 0 bases, with 12 bases sitting between them. Germline CDR1 reads MNHNS; CDR2 reads SASEGT. The CDR3 bases are TGTGCCAGCAGGGGGGGGGTCGGTAGCAATCAGCCCCAGCATTTT. It codes for CASRGGVGSNQPQHF.

The gene calls are TRBV2 and TRBJ2-1; 8 bases line up with TRBD2. The CDR3 extends over 15 amino acids. Trimming cost V 6 bases and J 4 bases; bases outside gene matches: 8. In germline, CDR1 is SNHLY, CDR2 FYNNEI. The CDR3 region is CASSKTSGQYNEQFF. CDR3 DNA: TGTGCCAGCAGCAAAACTAGCGGACAATACAATGAGCAGTTCTTC.

The chain joins TRBV28 to TRBJ2-7, with D perhaps being TRBD1 or TRBD2 (5 bases each). The length of the CDR3 is 16 residues. Germline V gives CDR1 MDHEN, CDR2 SYDVKM. The V and J ends lost 7 bases and 1 base respectively, with 20 bases between them. Here the CDR3 reads CASTPEGLPQSYEQYF. In DNA, the CDR3 is TGTGCCAGCACCCCCGAGGGGCTTCCACAATCCTACGAGCAGTACTTC.

The chain combines TRBV28 with TRBJ1-2; 10 bases are shared with TRBD1. The CDR3 length is 16 residues. Germline V gene lookup returns CDR1 MDHEN and CDR2 SYDVKM. Unmatched junction bases numbered 11, after V lost 6 bases and J lost 4 bases. CDR3 in amino acids: CASSWGGTGASYGYTF. DNA for the CDR3: TGTGCCAGCAGCTGGGGGGGGACAGGGGCTAGCTATGGCTACACCTTC.

The chain joins TRBV18 to TRBJ2-2; 9 positions match TRBD2. The germline V gene encodes CDR1 KGHSH and CDR2 LQKENI. This CDR3 has 19 residues. V trimming: 3 bases; J trimming: 3 bases; junction bases outside the gene matches: 14. The CDR3 loop is CASSPPGLAYRKDTGELFF. In nucleotides, the CDR3 is TGTGCCAGCTCACCTCCGGGACTAGCCTACCGGAAGGACACCGGGGAGCTGTTTTTT.